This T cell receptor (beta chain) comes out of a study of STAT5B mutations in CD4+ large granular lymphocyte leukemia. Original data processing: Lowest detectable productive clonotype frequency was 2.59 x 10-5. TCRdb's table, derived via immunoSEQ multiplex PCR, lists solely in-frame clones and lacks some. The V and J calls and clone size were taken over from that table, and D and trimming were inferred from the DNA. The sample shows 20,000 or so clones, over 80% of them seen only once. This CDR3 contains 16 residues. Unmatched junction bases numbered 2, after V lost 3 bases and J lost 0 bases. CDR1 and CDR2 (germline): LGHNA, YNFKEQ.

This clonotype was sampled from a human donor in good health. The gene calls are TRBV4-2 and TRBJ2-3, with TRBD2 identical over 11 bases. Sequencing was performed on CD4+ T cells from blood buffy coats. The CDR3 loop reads CASSQGTSGSTDTQYF. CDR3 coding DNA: TGTGCCAGCAGCCAGGGGACTAGCGGTAGCACAGATACGCAGTATTTT.